This T cell receptor beta chain originates from a study of shared clonotypes between healthy human individuals. The assay was immunoSEQ multiplex PCR, and TCRdb's table has in-frame clones only and misses some. Here the sample spans approximately 1.9 million clones, about 94% being singletons. General study points: Clonotype sharing across a few donors was observed for 4% to 5.5% of naive CD4 clonotypes.

About this clone: The antigen remains unidentified.

V lost 6 bases and J 0 bases, leaving 18 bases between the germline ends. This CDR3 has 16 residues. CDR1 MNHEY and CDR2 SMNVEV come from the germline V gene (reference sequence). Only CD45RO-negative cells positively selected for CCR7 counted as naive CD8 cells, so terminally differentiated effector memory CD45RA+ cells were excluded. The source is a man younger than 30 in good health. Some clones in this sample may be carry-over from other donors' samples. What was sequenced was naive CD8+ T cells from PBMCs. V usage is TRBV27 and J usage is TRBJ2-7; no clear D. In nucleotides, the CDR3 is TGTGCCAGCAGCAATAGCCTCGGGCAGCTCTCCTACGAGCAGTACTTC. Protein product: CASSNSLGQLSYEQYF.